This record concerns one TCR beta chain sequence. Some clones are missing from TCRdb's copy, which holds only in-frame ones; the method was immunoSEQ multiplex PCR. The sample has about 680,000 clones, around 92% seen once. The record originates from a study of shared clonotypes between healthy human individuals. Study information: Used for every donor were three CD4 naive, three CD4 memory, two CD8 naive and one CD8 memory plate.

The germline V gene has CDR1 LNHDA and CDR2 SQIVND (reference sequence). With V trimmed by 4 bases and J by 3 bases, 6 bases remained unmatched. The CDR3 length is 14 residues. Naivety among CD8 cells was defined by CD45RO negativity and positive CCR7 selection, thereby excluding terminally differentiated effector memory CD45RA+ cells. Caucasian adults residing in Nashville, Tennessee made up all the donors. This TCR came from a man under 40 in good health. The sequenced material came from naive CD8+ T cells sorted from blood. J is TRBJ2-7 and V is TRBV19; TRBD1 matches 7 bases. The CDR3, as DNA: TGTGCCAGTAGTACACGGACAGGAGGCTACGAGCAGTACTTC. This translates into CASSTRTGGYEQYF.